A single sample is the source of the 17 T cell receptor beta chains below, sequenced in a study of blood T cell repertoires in COVID-19. Sequenced by immunoSEQ multiplex PCR; TCRdb stores in-frame clones only, minus some. The profile shows 450,000 or so clones, roughly 89% of them singletons. The sequencing input was peripheral blood. The receptors stem from a man younger than 35 with COVID-19, enrolled during active disease.

This clone came up a few times. This chain connects TRBV4-1 to TRBJ2-7, with a weak D call TRBD1 (5 bases). Trimming cost V 0 bases and J 10 bases, with 10 bases left between them. The CDR3 sequence is 12 residues long. The germline CDR1 and CDR2 sequences are MGHRA and YSYEKL. The CDR3 loop reads CASSQDGARQYF. The CDR3 DNA reads as TGCGCCAGCAGCCAAGATGGGGCCCGTCAGTACTTC.

Points on this clone: Other DNA sequences from this sample encode an identical CDR3 as well. The gene calls are TRBV27 and TRBJ1-5; TRBD1 matches at 8 bases. Germline values: CDR1 MNHEY, CDR2 SMNVEV (reference sequence). The V gene end was trimmed by 4 bases and the J gene end by 4 bases; junction bases not matched to a gene: 0. CDR3 length: 13 amino acids. Here the CDR3 reads CASSWTGNQPQHF. CDR3 DNA sequence: TGTGCCAGCAGTTGGACAGGGAATCAGCCCCAGCATTTT.

CDR3 sequence: CASSLDSSGGVSYNEQFF. CDR3 in DNA: TGTGCCAGCAGCTTGGATTCTAGCGGGGGCGTCTCCTACAATGAGCAGTTCTTC. The genes are TRBV5-4 and TRBJ2-1; 10 nucleotides line up with TRBD2. The junction had 6 bases not matched to a gene; V was cut back by 0 bases and J by 0 bases. The CDR3 has 18 amino acids. Germline V gene sequence: CDR1 SGHNT, CDR2 YYREEE (reference sequence).

CDR3 loop: CASSIEAGAPSYEQYF. The CDR3 DNA follows: TGCGCCAGCAGCATAGAAGCGGGAGCCCCCTCCTACGAGCAGTACTTC. The chain uses TRBV5-1 and TRBJ2-7, with 8 bases lining up with TRBD2. V lost 4 bases and J lost 0; bases outside the gene matches: 9. CDR1 SGHRS and CDR2 YFSETQ come from the germline V gene. The CDR3 sequence is 16 residues long.

The chain recombines TRBV6-6 with TRBJ2-1, with 8 nucleotides matching TRBD2. Germline V CDR1 and CDR2: MNHNY, SVGAGI (reference sequence). This CDR3 contains 16 residues. The junction had 4 bases not matched to a gene; V was cut back by 1 base and J by 2 bases. CDR3 in DNA: TGTGCCAGCAGTTACTTAACTAGCGGAGCCTACAATGAGCAGTTCTTC. As protein: CASSYLTSGAYNEQFF.

Written as DNA, the CDR3 is TGTGCCAGCAGTGCCCACAGGGGCCCGGCTGAAGCTTTCTTT. Its protein product is CASSAHRGPAEAFF. The chain links TRBV27 to TRBJ1-1, with TRBD1 matching over 7 bases. The germline V gene encodes CDR1 MNHEY and CDR2 SMNVEV (reference sequence). This CDR3 is 14 amino acids long. After removal of 5 bases from V and 6 bases from J, the junction contained 9 bases not matched to a gene.

This chain joins TRBV3-1 (or the pseudogene TRBV3-2) and TRBJ2-3; D is possibly TRBD1 (6 bases). CDR3 length: 12 amino acids. The V and J ends lost 4 bases and 11 bases respectively, with 13 bases between them. Germline V gene lookup returns CDR1 LGHDT and CDR2 YNNKEL (reference sequence). CDR3 DNA sequence: TGTGCCAGCAGCCCAGGGGCCTCGGGGCAGTATTTT. As protein: CASSPGASGQYF.

The rearrangement joins TRBV12-3 or TRBV12-4 to TRBJ1-4; D not certain. The CDR3 consists of 12 residues. Between the trimmed V and J ends, which lost 4 bases and 8 bases, there was a span of 8 bases. CDR3 DNA sequence: TGTGCCAGCAGTTCAGAGGCCGAAAAACTGTTTTTT. This gives the protein CASSSEAEKLFF.

The chain combines TRBV7-2 with TRBJ1-5; D ambiguous. In germline, CDR1 is SGHTA, CDR2 FQGNSA. The V and J ends lost 0 bases and 0 bases respectively, with 9 bases between them. This CDR3 has 16 amino acids. This chain's CDR3 is CASSLAPSYSNQPQHF. In nucleotides, the CDR3 is TGTGCCAGCAGCTTAGCACCAAGCTATAGCAATCAGCCCCAGCATTTT.

This clone was recorded once. This chain links TRBV5-1 with TRBJ2-5, with 7 bases matching TRBD2. V lost 2 bases to trimming and J lost 3 bases; unmatched junction nucleotides: 10. CDR3 size: 16 residues. The germline V gene encodes CDR1 SGHRS and CDR2 YFSETQ. CDR3 sequence: CASSFHAAGREETQYF. The CDR3 region has the DNA TGCGCCAGCAGCTTCCACGCAGCAGGGAGGGAAGAGACCCAGTACTTC.

The rearrangement links TRBV30 to TRBJ2-1, with 10 bases lining up with TRBD2. This CDR3 region has 16 residues. Germline V gene lookup returns CDR1 GTSNPN and CDR2 SVGIG (reference sequence). After removal of 0 bases from V and 6 bases from J, the junction contained 8 bases not matched to a gene. The CDR3 is CAWSVLGLAGANEQFF. CDR3 nucleotides: TGTGCCTGGAGTGTATTAGGGCTAGCGGGAGCCAATGAGCAGTTCTTC.

The V call is TRBV5-8, the J call TRBJ2-7; TRBD2 agrees at 7 bases. Trimming removed 0 bases from V and 3 bases from J; junction bases left unmatched: 3. The CDR3 is 14 amino acids. Germline-derived CDR1 and CDR2 are SGHTS and YDEGEE. For the CDR3, the DNA is TGTGCCAGCAGCTTGGTTGCGGGAGTCTACGAGCAGTACTTC. It yields the protein CASSLVAGVYEQYF.

V and J are TRBV5-1 and TRBJ2-7, with 10 bases lining up with TRBD2. V lost 4 bases, J lost 5 bases, and 12 bases stayed unmatched. CDR1 and CDR2 (germline): SGHRS, YFSETQ. The CDR3 is 16 residues long. The CDR3 is CASSQRPSGSPHEQYF. As DNA, the CDR3 is TGCGCCAGCAGCCAACGCCCTAGCGGGAGTCCCCACGAGCAGTACTTC.

The CDR3 nucleotides are TGTGCCAGCAGATCAGCAGACAGGGGGCCGATCGAGCAGTACTTC. It translates to CASRSADRGPIEQYF. The V gene is TRBV5-4, the J gene TRBJ2-7; 10 nucleotides align to TRBD1. V was clipped by 5 bases and J by 6 bases; unmatched bases: 11. The length of the CDR3 is 15 residues. Germline V lookup: CDR1 SGHNT, CDR2 YYREEE (reference sequence).

CDR3 region: CSVEDTGSPGYTF. The CDR3 bases are TGCAGCGTTGAAGATACAGGGTCTCCTGGCTACACCTTC. The rearrangement uses TRBV29-1 and TRBJ1-2; TRBD1 might be the D (6 bases). V was trimmed by 0 bases and J by 7 bases, leaving 12 bases between them. CDR3 length equals 13 residues. CDR1 SQVTM and CDR2 ANQGSEA come from the germline V gene.

The rearrangement links TRBV7-9 to TRBJ1-2, with a possible D match to TRBD1 (5 bases). The CDR3 has 12 residues. The germline V and J ends were trimmed by 8 bases and 7 bases, with 14 bases remaining between them. Germline V gene sequence: CDR1 SEHNR, CDR2 FQNEAQ (reference sequence). CDR3: CASVGGAGGYTF. CDR3 sequence (DNA): TGTGCCAGCGTCGGAGGGGCTGGTGGCTACACCTTC.

J is TRBJ2-1 and V is TRBV6-4; D possibly corresponds to TRBD2 (6 bases). Looked up from germline, CDR1 is MRHNA and CDR2 is SNTAGT. CDR3 length: 16 residues. Trimming removed 1 base from V and 0 bases from J, with 10 bases in between. CDR3 residues: CASSDFSGSSYNEQFF. The DNA of the CDR3 is TGTGCCAGCAGTGACTTTAGCGGAAGCTCCTACAATGAGCAGTTCTTC.